This T cell receptor (beta chain) is from a study of beta chain features in type 1 diabetes. Germline V CDR1 and CDR2: SGHRS, YFSETQ. The CDR3 sequence is 15 residues long. V lost 4 bases and J lost 4; bases outside the gene matches: 8. What was sequenced were expressed TCRB transcripts, since all of the isolated RNA had been reverse transcribed. There were millions of reads on average in the naive, central memory and regulatory T cell samples. TCRdb's copy holds only in-frame clones and misses some; the assay was immunoSEQ multiplex PCR. The sample shows under 950,000 clones, roughly 17% of them seen only once. Points on this clone: Its antigen is currently unknown.

Averaging approximately 0.11 L, one heparinised blood draw was given by each donor. Findings and limits, study-wide: Moderately but significantly shorter TCRB CDR3s were found in Type 1 diabetes patients in all four CD4+ subsets. A pattern of fewer insertions and more deletions at VDJ junctions was seen in type 1 diabetes patients.

This clonotype was obtained from a woman aged 18-29 years in good health. The J gene is TRBJ2-5, the V gene TRBV5-1; 9 nucleotides align to TRBD1. The specimen sequenced was naive CD4+ T cells from blood. The CDR3 DNA reads as TGCGCCAGCAGCCTTCAACAGGGGGCAGGAGAGACCCAGTACTTC. Translated: CASSLQQGAGETQYF. Drawing the rest from reference TRBV5-1 and TRBJ2-5, the complete variable domain is KAGVTQTPRYLIKTRGQQVTLSCSPISGHRSVSWYQQTPGQGLQFLFEYFSETQRNKGNFPGRFSGRQFSNSRSEMNVSTLELGDSALYLCASSLQQGAGETQYFGPGTRLLVL.